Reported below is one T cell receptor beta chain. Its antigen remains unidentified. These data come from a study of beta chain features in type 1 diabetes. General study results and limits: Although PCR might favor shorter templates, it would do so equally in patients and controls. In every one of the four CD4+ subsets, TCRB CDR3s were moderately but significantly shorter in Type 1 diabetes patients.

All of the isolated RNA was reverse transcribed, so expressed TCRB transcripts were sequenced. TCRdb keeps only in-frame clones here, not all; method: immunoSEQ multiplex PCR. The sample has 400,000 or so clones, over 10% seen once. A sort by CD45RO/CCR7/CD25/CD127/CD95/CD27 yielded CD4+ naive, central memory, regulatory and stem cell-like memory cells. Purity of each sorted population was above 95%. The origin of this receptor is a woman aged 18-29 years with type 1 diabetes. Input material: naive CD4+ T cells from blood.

The CDR3 DNA sequence: TGTGCCAGCTCACCAACTAGCGGGAGGATCACAGATACGCAGTATTTT. Its protein product is CASSPTSGRITDTQYF. This chain uses TRBV18 with TRBJ2-3; 12 bases are shared with TRBD2. CDR1 KGHSH and CDR2 LQKENI come from the germline V gene. Trimming cost V 2 bases and J 2 bases; bases outside gene matches: 2. The CDR3 length is 16 residues.